The 9 T cell receptor beta chains reported below all come from one sample, sequenced in a study of blood T cell repertoires in COVID-19. Here immunoSEQ multiplex PCR was the method, and the copy in TCRdb shows in-frame clones only, minus some. The top ten clones hold 4% to 5% of a sample with about 210,000 clones, roughly 84% of them seen once. Sequences were obtained from peripheral blood. Receptors originate from a woman aged 80 or over with acute or convalescent COVID-19.

V is TRBV5-1 and J is TRBJ2-1, with D possibly matching TRBD2 (5 bases). The V end was cut by 7 bases, the J end by 6 bases, with 14 bases between. Looked up from germline, CDR1 is SGHRS and CDR2 is YFSETQ. The CDR3 consists of 13 residues. This CDR3 is CASGPGGFNEQFF. DNA for the CDR3: TGCGCCAGCGGGCCGGGCGGGTTCAATGAGCAGTTCTTC.

The gene calls are TRBV11-2 and TRBJ1-5, with D hard to call. CDR1 is SGHAT, CDR2 FQNNGV, per germline. The CDR3 runs to 13 residues. V gave up 0 bases and J gave up 3 bases, with 3 bases separating them. In nucleotides, the CDR3 is TGTGCCAGCAGCTTAGACCTCAATCAGCCCCAGCATTTT. This sequence encodes CASSLDLNQPQHF.

This chain links TRBV18 with TRBJ2-7; weak D call: TRBD1 (6 bases). Trimming took off 4 bases at V and 3 bases at J, with 10 bases between the two ends. Germline V lookup: CDR1 KGHSH, CDR2 LQKENI. The CDR3 totals 13 residues. In nucleotides, the CDR3 is TGTGCCAGCTCACGGGGACAAATCTACGAGCAGTACTTC. This encodes CASSRGQIYEQYF.

This rearrangement joins TRBV10-1 to TRBJ2-5, with D possibly being TRBD1 (5 bases). The V end lost 6 bases, the J end lost 4 bases, and 15 bases lay between the germline ends. Germline values: CDR1 WNHNN, CDR2 SYGVQD (reference sequence). CDR3 size: 14 residues. The CDR3 loop reads CASSRAEAPETQYF. The CDR3 nucleotides read TGCGCCAGCAGCAGGGCAGAGGCCCCAGAGACCCAGTACTTC.

This clone has only a few counts. V is TRBV7-8 and J is TRBJ2-2, with D perhaps matching TRBD2 (5 bases). The CDR3 is 16 amino acids. CDR1 SGHVS and CDR2 FQNEAQ come from the germline V gene. V was shortened by 0 bases and J by 6 bases, with 14 bases between the two germline ends. CDR3 sequence: CASSLALGPGAGELFF. The CDR3 DNA reads as TGTGCCAGCAGCTTAGCACTAGGGCCCGGCGCCGGGGAGCTGTTTTTT.

This chain connects TRBV4-3 to TRBJ2-1; 11 bases fit TRBD2. This CDR3 region has 16 residues. J was trimmed by 10 bases and V by 3 bases; bases with no gene match: 11. In germline, CDR1 is LGHNA, CDR2 YSLEER. CDR3 sequence reads: CASSQGTGTSGVEQFF. The CDR3 DNA sequence: TGCGCCAGCAGCCAGGGTACCGGGACTAGCGGAGTCGAGCAGTTCTTC.

The chain carries TRBV28 and TRBJ1-2; 7 bases match TRBD1. The CDR3 loop spans 13 amino acids. Germline trimming cut 7 bases from V and 5 bases from J; bases unmatched to any gene: 7. The germline V gene encodes CDR1 MDHEN and CDR2 SYDVKM. The CDR3: CASIRTGRYGYTF. The CDR3, as DNA: TGTGCCAGCATCCGGACAGGAAGGTATGGCTACACCTTC.

To note about this clone: One end of the junction is discordant with germline, which a read error may explain. This chain joins TRBV5-6 and TRBJ2-7; 9 nucleotides agree with TRBD1. Germline V lookup: CDR1 SGHDT, CDR2 YYEEEE. CDR3 length equals 13 residues. CDR3 in amino acids: CASSFGDREEGDF. DNA for the CDR3: TGTGCCAGCAGCTTTGGGGACAGGGAAGAGGGGGACTTC.

The chain links TRBV19 to TRBJ1-2, with D perhaps matching TRBD1 (6 bases). The germline V and J ends were trimmed by 5 bases and 5 bases, with 18 bases remaining between them. The germline V gene has CDR1 LNHDA and CDR2 SQIVND (reference sequence). This CDR3 is 15 amino acids long. CDR3 region: CASSRQAGTRYGYTF. In nucleotides, the CDR3 is TGTGCCAGTAGTCGACAAGCCGGGACAAGGTATGGCTACACCTTC.